This TCR beta chain was sequenced in a study of high-grade serous ovarian cancer treatment subgroups. Study overall: Each sample yielded on average around 7,000 unique TCR beta rearrangements from over 12,000 reads.

Study-level results: Only CDR3 was analyzed; CDR1 and CDR2 were not. Tumors within one patient showed repertoire similarity of roughly 0.1 to 0.85.

There are 14 residues in the CDR3. Trimming cost V 1 base and J 5 bases, with 8 bases left between them. CDR1 and CDR2 from the germline V gene are SSHAT and FNYEAQ (reference sequence). Tumor samples were taken before definitive surgery or chemotherapy. With respect to this clone: Its specificity is unknown.

Using immunoSEQ multiplex PCR, the repertoire was profiled, and TCRdb retains in-frame clones only, with some absent. The sample yields around 4,200 clones, approximately 77% seen once. The genes are TRBV7-7 and TRBJ2-2; D is unclear. Sequenced: tumor tissue. The receptor comes from a human donor with high-grade serous ovarian cancer. The CDR3 coding sequence is TGTGCCAGCAGCTTAGGAGTTAATACCGGGGAGCTGTTTTTT. This sequence encodes CASSLGVNTGELFF.